Presented here are 5 T cell receptor beta chains from one specimen sequenced in a study of cytomegalovirus exposure and HLA in healthy donors. Use of 60 Vbeta and 13 Jbeta primers characterized the PCR. Libraries were prepared by immunoSEQ multiplex PCR; TCRdb keeps only in-frame clonotypes and omits some of them. The table has 150,000 or so clones, around 83% seen once. Sample: PBMCs. All receptors come from a woman aged 18-29 years in good health and CMV-seronegative.

V is TRBV7-2 and J is TRBJ2-5; D ambiguous. V dropped 3 bases and J dropped 5 bases, with 7 bases sitting between them. The CDR3 covers 12 residues. Per germline, CDR1 SGHTA and CDR2 FQGNSA. The CDR3 loop is CASSLTRETQYF. CDR3 sequence (DNA): TGTGCCAGCAGCTTGACGCGGGAGACCCAGTACTTC.

The V call is TRBV7-2, the J call TRBJ2-7; TRBD1 matches at 7 bases. V lost 5 bases, J lost 3 bases, and 7 bases stayed unmatched. Germline V gene lookup returns CDR1 SGHTA and CDR2 FQGNSA. The CDR3 covers 14 residues. The CDR3 bases are TGTGCCAGCAGCCTAGGGGGCTTTAGCTACGAGCAGTACTTC. Translating it yields CASSLGGFSYEQYF.

Worth noting for this clone: This sample also contains other DNA sequences that code for the same CDR3. The rearrangement uses TRBV28 and TRBJ1-1, with 9 bases matching TRBD1. CDR1 and CDR2 (germline): MDHEN, SYDVKM. V lost 5 bases to trimming and J lost 7 bases; unmatched junction nucleotides: 8. The CDR3 covers 14 residues. This CDR3 reads CASSRGDREIEAFF. The CDR3 DNA reads as TGTGCCAGCAGTCGAGGGGACAGGGAGATTGAAGCTTTCTTT.

This chain links TRBV5-1 with TRBJ1-1; TRBD1 is a possible D gene (5 bases). The CDR3 has 15 residues. Germline V gene lookup returns CDR1 SGHRS and CDR2 YFSETQ. Trimming took 5 bases from V and 0 from J, leaving 14 bases between them. CDR3 protein: CASRIPGSMNTEAFF. The CDR3, as DNA: TGCGCCAGCAGGATTCCAGGGTCCATGAACACTGAAGCTTTCTTT.

The chain couples TRBV19 to TRBJ2-7; TRBD2 matches at 9 bases. J gave up 3 bases and V 3 bases, and 15 bases lay outside the gene matches. The CDR3 totals 18 residues. Germline CDR1 is LNHDA and CDR2 is SQIVND (reference sequence). In DNA, the CDR3 is TGTGCCAGTAGTATGAGCGGGGGGCCAAGGGGGATGAGCTACGAGCAGTACTTC. Translating it yields CASSMSGGPRGMSYEQYF.